The T cell receptor (beta chain) under discussion was sequenced for a study of Ad26.COV2.S vaccination and SARS-CoV-2 variants. Details on this clone: What it recognizes is unknown.

Study results and caveats: For non-spike TCRs, breadth in vaccine recipients resembled that in placebo recipients. There was reportedly substantial breadth in spike-specific CD8+ and CD4+ T cell responses after vaccination. Total T cell responses may have been underestimated by the TCR breadth and depth analyses.

As to treatment: 15 to 20 received Ad26.COV2.S at low or high dose, single or two shots; roughly five received placebo; per-sample allocation not given. After the first vaccine or placebo injection, samples were drawn on day 63. Ad26.COV2.S expressed prefusion-stabilized spike from the original Wuhan strain. Trimming at V came to 4 bases and at J to 6 bases, leaving 11 bases not matched to a gene. CDR3 length: 16 amino acids. Germline V gene lookup returns CDR1 SNHLY and CDR2 FYNNEI. TCRdb keeps only in-frame clones here, not all; method: immunoSEQ multiplex PCR. The sample includes 350,000 to 550,000 clones, nearly 90% of them seen just once.

The chain uses TRBV2 and TRBJ1-5; 8 positions agree with TRBD1. This TCR came from a person aged 18-60 years who received the Ad26.COV2.S COVID-19 vaccine or a placebo. The specimen was peripheral blood, collected in a trial of Ad26.COV2.S vaccine versus placebo. CDR3 residues: CASSGTGPFRGQPQHF. The DNA for the CDR3 is TGTGCCAGCAGTGGGACAGGGCCGTTCAGAGGTCAGCCCCAGCATTTT.